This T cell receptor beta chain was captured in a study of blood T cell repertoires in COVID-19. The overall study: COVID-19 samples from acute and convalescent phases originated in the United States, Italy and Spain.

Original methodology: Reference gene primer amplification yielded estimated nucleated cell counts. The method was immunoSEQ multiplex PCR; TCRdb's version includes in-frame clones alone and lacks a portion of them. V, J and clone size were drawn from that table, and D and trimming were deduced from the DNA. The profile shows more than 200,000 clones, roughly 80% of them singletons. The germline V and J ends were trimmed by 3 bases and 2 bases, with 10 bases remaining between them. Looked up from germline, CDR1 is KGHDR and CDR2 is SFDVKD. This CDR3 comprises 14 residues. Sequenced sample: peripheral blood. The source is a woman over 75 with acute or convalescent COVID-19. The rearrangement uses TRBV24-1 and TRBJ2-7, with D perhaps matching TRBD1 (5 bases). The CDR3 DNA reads TGTGCCACCAGTGATGCGGACATTACCTACGAGCAGTACTTC. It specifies CATSDADITYEQYF.